These T cell receptor beta chains were read from a single sample in a study of OX40 agonist ivuxolimab in advanced cancers. Using immunoSEQ multiplex PCR, the repertoire was profiled, and TCRdb retains in-frame clones only, with some absent. The sample lists tens of thousands of clones, 86% seen once, with around 0.75% in the top ten. This sample comprised CD4+ or CD8+ T cells sorted from blood, obtained in a trial of the OX40 agonist ivuxolimab. These receptors originate from an adult with an advanced solid tumor such as melanoma, head and neck, liver or kidney cancer. Both conserved end residues are part of each CDR3. The D gene is left open where the match is weak. Rows give clone size only sometimes, using once, few, many, or a class for an expanded clone.

j_gene: TRBJ1-1
d_gene: .
v_gene: TRBV9
abundance: .
CDR3nt: TGTGCCAGCAGCTTCCGGACGGGTAACACTGAAGCTTTCTTT
CDR3aa: CASSFRTGNTEAFF

j_gene: TRBJ1-2
d_gene: .
v_gene: TRBV4-1
abundance: .
CDR3nt: TGCGCCAGCAGCCAAGGAACAGGGAGGTGGGATGGCTACACCTTC
CDR3aa: CASSQGTGRWDGYTF

j_gene: TRBJ2-2
d_gene: TRBD2
v_gene: TRBV25-1
abundance: .
CDR3nt: TGTGCCAGCCGCGGGGGGGTCACCGGGGAGCTGTTTTTT
CDR3aa: CASRGGVTGELFF

j_gene: TRBJ2-3
d_gene: .
v_gene: TRBV7-3
abundance: .
CDR3nt: TGTGCCAGCGGCGGTAGCACAGATACGCAGTATTTT
CDR3aa: CASGGSTDTQYF

j_gene: TRBJ2-5
d_gene: TRBD2
v_gene: TRBV11-2
abundance: .
CDR3nt: TGTGCCAGCAGCTTCAGAGGCGGGAGTGGGGAGACCCAGTACTTC
CDR3aa: CASSFRGGSGETQYF

j_gene: TRBJ2-7
d_gene: .
v_gene: TRBV30
abundance: .
CDR3nt: TGTGCCTGGAGTCAGAGGGGGATCTCCTACGAGCAGTACTTC
CDR3aa: CAWSQRGISYEQYF

j_gene: TRBJ2-3
d_gene: .
v_gene: TRBV5-1
abundance: once
CDR3nt: TGCGCCAGCAGCTTGGATGCCTGGGACATAGCTAGCACAGATACGCAGTATTTT
CDR3aa: CASSLDAWDIASTDTQYF

j_gene: TRBJ1-5
d_gene: .
v_gene: TRBV11-2
abundance: .
CDR3nt: TGTGCCAGCAGCTTAGGGGGGGGTCGAAATCAGCCCCAGCATTTT
CDR3aa: CASSLGGGRNQPQHF

j_gene: TRBJ1-2
d_gene: .
v_gene: TRBV29-1
abundance: .
CDR3nt: TGCAGCGTAGCCGGGACCGACACCTATGGCTACACCTTC
CDR3aa: CSVAGTDTYGYTF

j_gene: TRBJ2-7
d_gene: .
v_gene: TRBV29-1
abundance: .
CDR3nt: TGCAGCGTTGGCCCGGCTTCCGTGTACGAGCAGTACTTC
CDR3aa: CSVGPASVYEQYF

j_gene: TRBJ1-4
d_gene: TRBD1
v_gene: TRBV12-5
abundance: .
CDR3nt: TGTGCTAGTGGCACAACAGGGGGCGGAGGTCCAGCTAATGAAAAACTGTTTTTT
CDR3aa: CASGTTGGGGPANEKLFF

j_gene: TRBJ2-7
d_gene: TRBD1
v_gene: TRBV4-2
abundance: once
CDR3nt: TGTGCCAGCAGCCCGATGACAGGGGGGGACTACGAGCAGTACTTC
CDR3aa: CASSPMTGGDYEQYF

j_gene: TRBJ2-7
d_gene: .
v_gene: TRBV13
abundance: .
CDR3nt: TGTGCCAGCAGCTTAGGGGGGGACCCCGGCGACGAGCAGTACTTC
CDR3aa: CASSLGGDPGDEQYF

j_gene: TRBJ1-2
d_gene: .
v_gene: TRBV7-9
abundance: .
CDR3nt: TGTGCCAGCAGCCCCACGTCCCAGGTTGGCTACACCTTC
CDR3aa: CASSPTSQVGYTF

j_gene: TRBJ1-6
d_gene: .
v_gene: TRBV5-1
abundance: .
CDR3nt: TGCGCCAGCGGGAGGGGTGATAATTCACCCCTCCACTTT
CDR3aa: CASGRGDNSPLHF

j_gene: TRBJ2-3
d_gene: TRBD2
v_gene: TRBV5-1
abundance: .
CDR3nt: TGCGCCAGCAGCACGCGACTAGCGGGAGTGTCAGATACGCAGTATTTT
CDR3aa: CASSTRLAGVSDTQYF

j_gene: TRBJ2-1
d_gene: .
v_gene: TRBV21-1
abundance: .
CDR3nt: TGTGCCAGCGGTGGCCGGGAGCAGTTCTTC
CDR3aa: CASGGREQFF

j_gene: TRBJ1-1
d_gene: TRBD1
v_gene: TRBV6-5
abundance: .
CDR3nt: TGTGCCAGCACCGTGGACAGGGGCGTCACTGAAGCTTTCTTT
CDR3aa: CASTVDRGVTEAFF